These 20 T cell receptor beta chains originate from one sample sequenced in a study of cytomegalovirus exposure and HLA in healthy donors. PCR was performed using 60 Vbeta and 13 Jbeta primers. Profiled with immunoSEQ multiplex PCR; TCRdb holds only in-frame clones, not every one. This sample has about 96,000 clones, with 65% to 85% found just once. Sequenced: PBMCs. The receptors derive from a female donor in good health and CMV-seropositive.

This rearrangement joins TRBV4-1 to TRBJ1-3; D not certain. V gave up 0 bases and J gave up 5 bases, with 11 bases separating them. The CDR3 has 15 amino acids. CDR1 and CDR2 from the germline V gene are MGHRA and YSYEKL. In nucleotides, the CDR3 is TGCGCCAGCAGCCAAGATACGGGGAGACGAAACACCATATATTTT. It encodes CASSQDTGRRNTIYF.

The J gene is TRBJ2-1, the V gene TRBV29-1; D unclear. The V gene's germline CDR1 is SQVTM and CDR2 ANQGSEA. The CDR3 runs 15 residues. The germline V and J ends were trimmed by 3 bases and 0 bases, with 12 bases remaining between them. CDR3 residues: CSVEGWQSSYNEQFF. CDR3 coding DNA: TGCAGCGTTGAGGGCTGGCAGAGCTCCTACAATGAGCAGTTCTTC.

This clone was observed a handful of times. This chain uses TRBV5-1 with TRBJ1-3, with a weak D call TRBD1 (6 bases). V was clipped by 0 bases and J by 8 bases, with 12 bases between them. The CDR3 length is 14 residues. Germline V gene sequence: CDR1 SGHRS, CDR2 YFSETQ. The CDR3 region is CASSLAGQTDTIYF. CDR3 bases: TGCGCCAGCAGCTTGGCAGGACAGACTGACACCATATATTTT.

This chain joins TRBV29-1 and TRBJ2-3, with 11 bases matching TRBD1. Germline lookup yields CDR1 SQVTM and CDR2 ANQGSEA. V was pared by 1 base and J by 5 bases, with 5 bases of the junction left unmatched. This CDR3 spans 15 amino acids. The CDR3 reads CSVEVRDRGVDTQYF. The CDR3 DNA is TGCAGCGTTGAAGTCCGGGACAGGGGGGTAGATACGCAGTATTTT.

This clone was detected only once. The chain recombines TRBV15 with TRBJ2-2; the D gene is possibly TRBD1 (6 bases). Looked up from germline, CDR1 is LNHNV and CDR2 is YYDKDF (reference sequence). This CDR3 spans 18 amino acids. The V and J ends lost 4 bases and 0 bases respectively, with 18 bases between them. The CDR3 DNA sequence: TGTGCCACCAGCACCCCACCCGGACAGTACGCGAACACCGGGGAGCTGTTTTTT. Amino acids: CATSTPPGQYANTGELFF.

The chain uses TRBV9 and TRBJ1-1, with 10 bases fitting TRBD1. This CDR3 has 15 residues. Germline CDR1 and CDR2: SGDLS and YYNGEE. J was trimmed by 5 bases and V by 4 bases; bases with no gene match: 8. The CDR3 DNA reads as TGTGCCAGCAGCCGAAAAGACAGGGGGCCGACTGAAGCTTTCTTT. It codes for CASSRKDRGPTEAFF.

In its sample, this clone was seen a few times. The rearrangement uses TRBV9 and TRBJ1-4, with 7 bases aligning to TRBD1. CDR1 and CDR2 (germline): SGDLS, YYNGEE. After removal of 3 bases from V and 8 bases from J, the junction contained 13 bases not matched to a gene. The CDR3 is 16 amino acids. For the CDR3, the DNA is TGTGCCAGCAGCGCAACACGACAGGGCGTAGGGGAAAAACTGTTTTTT. This codes for CASSATRQGVGEKLFF.

The CDR3 loop reads CSVGTPTEGGRPEKLFF. The CDR3 nucleotides read TGCAGCGTTGGCACACCCACCGAGGGGGGGCGTCCTGAAAAACTGTTTTTT. The rearrangement uses TRBV29-1 and TRBJ1-4; the D gene is possibly TRBD1 (6 bases). The V gene lost 4 bases and the J gene lost 7 bases, with 25 bases spanning the gap. The CDR3 contains 17 residues. Germline V gene lookup returns CDR1 SQVTM and CDR2 ANQGSEA.

V usage is TRBV6-1 and J usage is TRBJ2-3, with 8 bases matching TRBD1. Germline CDR1 MNHNS, CDR2 SASEGT. The CDR3 spans 14 residues. Germline trimming cut 8 bases from V and 5 bases from J; bases unmatched to any gene: 9. The CDR3 is CASLKQGGLDTQYF. The CDR3 DNA follows: TGTGCCAGCCTGAAACAGGGGGGCCTAGATACGCAGTATTTT.

This chain connects TRBV7-2 to TRBJ1-1; D remains ambiguous. This CDR3 contains 13 residues. CDR1 SGHTA and CDR2 FQGNSA come from the germline V gene. V was shortened by 5 bases and J by 5 bases, with 12 bases between the two germline ends. CDR3 amino acids: CASSLETGTEAFF. In DNA, the CDR3 is TGTGCCAGCAGCCTAGAGACGGGAACTGAAGCTTTCTTT.

The chain is built from TRBV7-8 and TRBJ1-2, with D possibly matching TRBD1 (6 bases). V was pared by 3 bases and J by 0 bases, with 14 bases between. Germline CDR1 reads SGHVS; CDR2 reads FQNEAQ. This CDR3 has 16 amino acids. The CDR3, as DNA: TGTGCCAGCAGCTTCGATCGAGGACAGTCTAACTATGGCTACACCTTC. This encodes CASSFDRGQSNYGYTF.

The chain is built from TRBV5-1 and TRBJ2-7, with a possible D match to TRBD2 (5 bases). Trimming cost V 0 bases and J 2 bases, with 12 bases left between them. The CDR3 has 15 amino acids. Germline V CDR1 and CDR2: SGHRS, YFSETQ. The CDR3 here is CASSLEASLTYEQYF. CDR3 nucleotide sequence: TGCGCCAGCAGCTTGGAGGCTAGCCTAACCTACGAGCAGTACTTC.

The genes are TRBV13 and TRBJ2-1; D ambiguous. The V and J ends lost 2 bases and 5 bases respectively, with 16 bases between them. The CDR3 is 16 amino acids. Germline V lookup: CDR1 PRHDT, CDR2 FYEKMQ (reference sequence). CDR3 region: CASSLYRTREDNEQFF. The CDR3 DNA reads TGTGCCAGCAGCTTATACCGAACCCGAGAAGACAATGAGCAGTTCTTC. The entire variable domain, with the rest obtained from reference TRBV13 and TRBJ2-1, is as follows: AAGVIQSPRHLIKEKRETATLKCYPIPRHDTVYWYQQGPGQDPQFLISFYEKMQSDKGSIPDRFSAQQFSDYHSELNMSSLELGDSALYFCASSLYRTREDNEQFFGPGTRLTVL.

CDR3 residues: CASSTADTYGYTF. The CDR3 DNA sequence: TGTGCCAGCAGCACCGCGGATACCTATGGCTACACCTTC. The chain has TRBV7-2 and TRBJ1-2; no reliable D call. The V gene lost 5 bases and the J gene lost 4 bases, with 11 bases spanning the gap. Germline loops: CDR1 SGHTA, CDR2 FQGNSA. There are 13 residues in the CDR3.

This chain joins TRBV11-3 and TRBJ2-7, with TRBD1 matching over 8 bases. CDR1 SGHNT and CDR2 YENEEA come from the germline V gene. The CDR3 is 15 residues long. V was clipped by 4 bases and J by 1 base; unmatched bases: 6. In DNA, the CDR3 is TGTGCCAGCAGCTCCGGACAGGGTGGTTCCTACGAGCAGTACTTC. Translation: CASSSGQGGSYEQYF.

The chain links TRBV7-2 to TRBJ1-6; D might be TRBD1 (6 bases). The V gene's germline CDR1 is SGHTA and CDR2 FQGNSA. The germline V and J ends were trimmed by 1 base and 10 bases, with 17 bases remaining between them. This CDR3 is built from 16 residues. CDR3 amino acids: CASSLGTGTLASPLHF. The CDR3 DNA is TGTGCCAGCAGCTTAGGGACCGGGACATTGGCATCACCCCTCCACTTT.

The chain has TRBV19 and TRBJ2-7, with D maybe TRBD1 (6 bases). Trimming pared 3 bases from V and 4 bases from J, leaving 10 bases between. The CDR3 has 13 amino acids. CDR1 and CDR2 (germline): LNHDA, SQIVND (reference sequence). The CDR3 DNA follows: TGTGCCAGTAGTATGGGCGGACAGTACGAGCAGTACTTC. It specifies CASSMGGQYEQYF.

V usage is TRBV18 and J usage is TRBJ2-7; 12 bases agree with TRBD2. V lost 2 bases and J lost 4; bases outside the gene matches: 9. Germline-derived CDR1 and CDR2 are KGHSH and LQKENI. The CDR3 is 17 amino acids. The CDR3: CASSPGLAGGLYYEQYF. As DNA, the CDR3 is TGTGCCAGCTCACCAGGTCTAGCGGGAGGGCTCTATTACGAGCAGTACTTC.

The chain couples TRBV6-6 to TRBJ2-1; D possibly corresponds to TRBD1 (5 bases). This CDR3 spans 16 amino acids. Germline V gene sequence: CDR1 MNHNY, CDR2 SVGAGI (reference sequence). V was clipped by 7 bases and J by 10 bases, with 26 bases between them. CDR3 nucleotides: TGTGCCAGCATCCCCGTGGCCCCAGGACATCCCGGGGAGCAGTTCTTC. Its protein is CASIPVAPGHPGEQFF.

The chain links TRBV6-5 to TRBJ1-3; a possible D gene is TRBD1 (5 bases). The germline V gene has CDR1 MNHEY and CDR2 SVGAGI. The ends were cut back, 4 bases at V and 0 bases at J, with 10 bases in the middle. The CDR3 loop spans 15 amino acids. The CDR3 coding sequence is TGTGCCAGCAGTTTCCAGACAGACTCTGGAAACACCATATATTTT. Its translation is CASSFQTDSGNTIYF.